The 13 T cell receptor beta chains below come from one sample, sequenced in a study of T cells in Graves' hyperthyroidism and ophthalmopathy. TCR beta CDR3 sequences were amplified from RNA transcripts. The study used the HTBI primer set for a first-round RT-PCR of the TCR CDR3. TCRdb processed the multiplex PCR reads anew with MiXCR; each CDR3 protein has one entry. The sample lists about 200,000 distinct CDR3 sequences, about 18% occurring once. Sequences were obtained from blood. The origin of the receptors is a man aged 40-49 years with Graves' hyperthyroidism.

In this sample, this clonotype turned up a few times. The rearrangement uses TRBV20-1 and TRBJ2-7; TRBD2 aligns across 8 bases. With 5 bases clipped from V and 6 bases from J, the junction kept 6 bases outside the gene matches. Germline-derived CDR1 and CDR2 are DFQATT and SNEGSKA (reference sequence). The CDR3 runs 12 residues. The CDR3 sequence: CSAARGGGEQYF. DNA of the CDR3: TGCAGTGCTGCCCGGGGGGGGGGCGAGCAGTACTTC.

This clonotype was detected only a few times. The chain combines TRBV30 with TRBJ1-6, with a weak D call TRBD1 (6 bases). The V gene's germline CDR1 is GTSNPN and CDR2 SVGIG (reference sequence). The CDR3 consists of 16 residues. Trimming pared 1 base from V and 4 bases from J, leaving 14 bases between. The CDR3: CAWSGSGTRYNSPLHF. CDR3 bases: TGTGCCTGGAGTGGGTCCGGGACAAGGTATAATTCACCCCTCCACTTT. The full variable domain, completed using reference TRBV30 and TRBJ1-6, is SQTIHQWPATLVQPVGSPLSLECTVEGTSNPNLYWYRQAAGRGLQLLFYSVGIGQISSEVPQNLSASRPQDRQFILSSKKLLLSDSGFYLCAWSGSGTRYNSPLHFGNGTRLTVT.

This clonotype was found many times. The J gene is TRBJ1-1, the V gene TRBV6-1, with D maybe TRBD1 (6 bases). This CDR3 region has 14 residues. Germline V gene data show CDR1 as MNHNS and CDR2 as SASEGT. The V end was cut by 4 bases, the J end by 0 bases, with 9 bases between. The CDR3, as DNA: TGTGCCAGCAGTGTTAGGGGGATGAACACTGAAGCTTTCTTT. Protein sequence: CASSVRGMNTEAFF.

The chain has TRBV28 and TRBJ1-6, with D hard to call. This CDR3 contains 12 residues. V lost 2 bases, J lost 10 bases, and 6 bases lay in between. Germline values: CDR1 MDHEN, CDR2 SYDVKM. The CDR3 is CASSLAGSPLHF. CDR3 DNA sequence: TGTGCCAGCAGTTTAGCGGGCTCACCCCTCCACTTT.

CDR3 DNA: TGCAGCGTTGAAGAGAAGGGAACAGGCTATGGCTACACCTTC. Protein product: CSVEEKGTGYGYTF. The chain is built from TRBV29-1 and TRBJ1-2; tentatively, D is TRBD1 (5 bases). V was pared by 0 bases and J by 4 bases, with 12 bases between. The V gene's germline CDR1 is SQVTM and CDR2 ANQGSEA. This CDR3 has 14 residues.

There are a few counts of this clonotype. This chain joins TRBV2 and TRBJ1-6, with a weak D call TRBD1 (5 bases). CDR3 length: 14 residues. Germline lookup yields CDR1 SNHLY and CDR2 FYNNEI. V was clipped by 7 bases and J by 8 bases, with 15 bases between them. CDR3 sequence: CASILDLGHSPLHF. CDR3 sequence (DNA): TGTGCCAGCATTCTGGACCTGGGACATTCACCCCTCCACTTT. Based on the CDR3 plus reference TRBV2 and TRBJ1-6, the full variable domain is EPEVTQTPSHQVTQMGQEVILRCVPISNHLYFYWYRQILGQKVEFLVSFYNNEISEKSEIFDDQFSVERPDGSNFTLKIRSTKLEDSAMYFCASILDLGHSPLHFGNGTRLTVT.

This clonotype was seen only a few times. The genes are TRBV28 and TRBJ2-4; D is tentatively TRBD1 or TRBD2 (6 bases each). The V gene lost 2 bases and the J gene lost 1 base, with 9 bases spanning the gap. The CDR3 consists of 15 residues. Germline lookup yields CDR1 MDHEN and CDR2 SYDVKM. CDR3 sequence reads: CASSLGGPAKNIQYF. CDR3 DNA sequence: TGTGCCAGCAGTTTAGGGGGGCCGGCCAAAAACATTCAGTACTTC.

This clonotype was picked up a small number of times. This chain links TRBV7-9 with TRBJ2-3; D is uncertain. The ends were cut back, 4 bases at V and 8 bases at J, with 13 bases in the middle. Germline lookup yields CDR1 SEHNR and CDR2 FQNEAQ (reference sequence). The CDR3 has 13 amino acids. In nucleotides, the CDR3 is TGTGCCAGCAGCTCGATGGAGCGTGGTACGCAGTATTTT. Its translation: CASSSMERGTQYF. The variable domain in full, with the rest retrieved from reference TRBV7-9 and TRBJ2-3, is DTGVSQNPRHKITKRGQNVTFRCDPISEHNRLYWYRQTLGQGPEFLTYFQNEAQLEKSRLLSDRFSAERPKGSFSTLEIQRTEQGDSAMYLCASSSMERGTQYFGPGTRLTVL.

This clonotype was detected ten times or more. The chain joins TRBV2 to TRBJ2-1, with a possible D match to TRBD2 (6 bases). The CDR3 is 16 residues long. Per germline, CDR1 SNHLY and CDR2 FYNNEI. Between the trimmed V and J ends, which lost 8 bases and 1 base, there was a span of 18 bases. The CDR3 spells CASRYRGTPSYNEQFF. The DNA of the CDR3 is TGTGCCAGCCGCTACAGAGGGACTCCGTCCTACAATGAGCAGTTCTTC.

This clonotype was counted ten times or more. The V and J genes are TRBV28 and TRBJ1-1, with D uncertain. There are 12 residues in the CDR3. CDR1 and CDR2 from the germline V gene are MDHEN and SYDVKM. V gave up 6 bases and J gave up 6 bases, with 11 bases separating them. The CDR3 DNA sequence: TGTGCCAGCAGCGGAAGGGTGGCTGAAGCTTTCTTT. Residues: CASSGRVAEAFF.

This clonotype was recorded at least ten times. The genes are TRBV6-2 or TRBV6-3 and TRBJ2-7; either TRBD1 or TRBD2 may supply D (5 bases each). Germline V lookup: CDR1 MNHEY, CDR2 SVGEGT. This CDR3 is 15 amino acids long. V lost 6 bases and J 4 bases, leaving 19 bases between the germline ends. CDR3 residues: CASRLLRDGEYEQYF. CDR3 nucleotide sequence: TGTGCCAGCAGGCTCCTCCGGGACGGCGAGTACGAGCAGTACTTC.

Many counts were recorded for this clonotype. V gene TRBV9 combines with J gene TRBJ1-2; the D gene is possibly TRBD1 (6 bases). V shed 0 bases and J shed 5 bases, with 11 bases lying between them. Germline V gene sequence: CDR1 SGDLS, CDR2 YYNGEE. The length of the CDR3 is 14 residues. The CDR3 region has the DNA TGTGCCAGCAGCGTAGAAAGCAGGGGATATGGCTACACCTTC. Translating it yields CASSVESRGYGYTF.

Of note for this clonotype: Possible read error: a much larger clone is one base away. This sequence joins TRBV27 and TRBJ1-6, with 8 bases that match TRBD1. This CDR3 is built from 14 residues. Unmatched junction bases numbered 4, after V lost 5 bases and J lost 7 bases. Germline lookup yields CDR1 MNHEY and CDR2 SMNVEV (reference sequence). CDR3 in DNA: TGTGCCAGCAGTGACAGACAGGGGAATTCACCCCTCCACTTT. Amino acids: CASSDRQGNSPLHF.